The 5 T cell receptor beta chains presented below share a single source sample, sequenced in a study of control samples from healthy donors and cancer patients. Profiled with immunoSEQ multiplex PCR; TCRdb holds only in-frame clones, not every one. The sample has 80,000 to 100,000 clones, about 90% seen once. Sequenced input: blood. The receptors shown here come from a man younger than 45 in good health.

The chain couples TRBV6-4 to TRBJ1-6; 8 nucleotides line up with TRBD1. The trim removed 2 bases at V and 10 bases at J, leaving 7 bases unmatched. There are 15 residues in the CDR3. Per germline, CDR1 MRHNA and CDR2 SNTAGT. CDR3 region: CASSDGRGLGSPLHF. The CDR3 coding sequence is TGTGCCAGCAGTGACGGCAGGGGGCTGGGGTCACCCCTCCACTTT.

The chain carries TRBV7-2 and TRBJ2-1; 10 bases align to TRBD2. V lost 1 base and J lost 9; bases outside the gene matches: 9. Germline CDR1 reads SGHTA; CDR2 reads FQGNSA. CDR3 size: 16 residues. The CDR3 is CASSLVGTSEFGEQFF. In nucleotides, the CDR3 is TGTGCCAGCAGCTTAGTTGGGACTAGCGAGTTCGGTGAGCAGTTCTTC.

The CDR3 region has the DNA TGTGCCAGTTCTCAATTCAGGTTGGCGGGAGATACGCAGTATTTT. Its protein is CASSQFRLAGDTQYF. The chain combines TRBV19 with TRBJ2-3, with D possibly being TRBD2 (5 bases). CDR1 and CDR2 from the germline V gene are LNHDA and SQIVND (reference sequence). Trimming stripped 8 bases from V and 5 bases from J, with 20 bases between. This CDR3 has 15 residues.

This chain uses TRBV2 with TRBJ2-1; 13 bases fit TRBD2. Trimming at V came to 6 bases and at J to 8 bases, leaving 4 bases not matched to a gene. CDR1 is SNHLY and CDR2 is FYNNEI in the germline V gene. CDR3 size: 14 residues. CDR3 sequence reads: CASRRLAGGHEQFF. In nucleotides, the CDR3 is TGTGCCAGCAGACGACTAGCGGGAGGACATGAGCAGTTCTTC. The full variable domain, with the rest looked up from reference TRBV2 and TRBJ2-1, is EPEVTQTPSHQVTQMGQEVILRCVPISNHLYFYWYRQILGQKVEFLVSFYNNEISEKSEIFDDQFSVERPDGSNFTLKIRSTKLEDSAMYFCASRRLAGGHEQFFGPGTRLTVL.

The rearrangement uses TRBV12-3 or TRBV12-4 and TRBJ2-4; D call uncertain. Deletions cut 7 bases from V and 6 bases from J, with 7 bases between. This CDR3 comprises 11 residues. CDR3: CASTRTNIQYF. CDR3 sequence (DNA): TGTGCCAGCACTCGGACAAACATTCAGTACTTC.